This TCR beta chain emerged from a study of HIV-infected patients and healthy controls. cDNA was made from approximately 0.55 ug RNA using alpha and beta constant primers. Separate chain-specific third strand synthesis with multiplexing indices produced the alpha and beta libraries. Each cDNA molecule was barcoded, and a single primer pair amplified each chain. In TCRdb, the 5' RACE reads were re-called with MiXCR into one record per CDR3 protein. The data hold about 8,600 distinct CDR3 sequences, with roughly 9.4% observed a single time. Ten or more counts support this clonotype. Antigen unknown. Antiretroviral therapy had run roughly three months, about 14 weeks, before follow-up blood collection. Whole blood was used without fractionation, so all unsorted peripheral T cells were included. Germline loops: CDR1 LNHDA, CDR2 SQIVND (reference sequence). Trimming cost V 7 bases and J 0 bases, with 16 bases left between them. This CDR3 comprises 16 residues.

General observations from the study: During therapy, HIV-associated CDR3s fell significantly in frequency, while CMV-associated CDR3s did not change significantly. Only sixteen HIV-infected individuals were processed, a major limit on how widely findings apply.

This chain connects TRBV19 to TRBJ2-1; tentatively, D is TRBD1 or TRBD2 (6 bases each). The specimen was blood, collected during antiretroviral therapy. The TCR sequence derives from an adult with HIV infection. The CDR3 loop is CASKQGGIRSYNEQFF. DNA for the CDR3: TGTGCCAGTAAGCAAGGGGGGATCCGCTCCTACAATGAGCAGTTCTTC.